The 3 T cell receptor beta chains below were found in one sample sequenced in a study of T cell repertoires in cytomegalovirus infection. TCRdb reprocessed the reads via MiXCR and lists one record per CDR3 protein. This table has some 700,000 distinct CDR3 sequences, under 40% appearing once. The sequenced material came from PBMCs. The source is a human donor in good health (CMV status not recorded). Some clones in this sample may be carry-over from other donors' samples.

The genes are TRBV28 and TRBJ1-1, with unresolved D. V was shortened by 2 bases and J by 3 bases, with 13 bases between the two germline ends. The germline CDR1 and CDR2 sequences are MDHEN and SYDVKM. This CDR3 comprises 15 residues. In DNA, the CDR3 is TGTGCCAGCAGTTTAGTACGCCGGAAGCACACTGAAGCTTTCTTT. This sequence encodes CASSLVRRKHTEAFF.

Many counts were recorded for this clonotype. V and J are TRBV11-2 and TRBJ2-1; 9 nucleotides agree with TRBD2. V shed 3 bases, J shed 8 bases, and the junction held 11 bases outside the gene matches. CDR3 size: 16 residues. The germline gives CDR1 SGHAT, CDR2 FQNNGV. CDR3 in DNA: TGTGCCAGCAGCTTCCGACTAGCGGCCTCTGGGGATGAGCAGTTCTTC. This encodes CASSFRLAASGDEQFF.

The rearrangement links TRBV20-1 to TRBJ2-4; 7 bases are a match to TRBD1. The length of the CDR3 is 15 residues. Germline CDR1 DFQATT, CDR2 SNEGSKA (reference sequence). Losses at the gene ends were 5 bases for V and 0 bases for J; bases not matched to a gene: 7. The chain's CDR3 is CSASTGMIAKNIQYF. The CDR3 nucleotides read TGCAGTGCTTCGACAGGGATGATAGCCAAAAACATTCAGTACTTC.